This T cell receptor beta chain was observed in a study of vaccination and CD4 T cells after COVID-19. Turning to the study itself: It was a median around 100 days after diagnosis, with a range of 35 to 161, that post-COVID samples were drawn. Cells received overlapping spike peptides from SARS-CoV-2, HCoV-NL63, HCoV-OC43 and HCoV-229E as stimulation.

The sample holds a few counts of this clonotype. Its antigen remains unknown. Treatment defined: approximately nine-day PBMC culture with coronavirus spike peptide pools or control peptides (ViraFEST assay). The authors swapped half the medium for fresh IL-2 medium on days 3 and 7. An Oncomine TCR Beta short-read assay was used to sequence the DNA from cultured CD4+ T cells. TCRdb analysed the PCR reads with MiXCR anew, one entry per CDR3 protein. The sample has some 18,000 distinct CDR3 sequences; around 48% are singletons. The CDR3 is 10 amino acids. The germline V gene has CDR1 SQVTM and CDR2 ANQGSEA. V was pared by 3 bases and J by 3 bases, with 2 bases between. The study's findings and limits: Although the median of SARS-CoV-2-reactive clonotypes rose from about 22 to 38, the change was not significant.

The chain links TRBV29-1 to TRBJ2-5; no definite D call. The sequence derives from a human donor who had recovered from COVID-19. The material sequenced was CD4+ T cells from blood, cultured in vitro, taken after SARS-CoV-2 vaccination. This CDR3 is CSVEEETQYF. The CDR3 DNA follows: TGCAGCGTTGAGGAAGAGACCCAGTACTTC.